This is a list of T cell receptor beta chains from one sample in a study of cytomegalovirus exposure and HLA in healthy donors. Clones were read by immunoSEQ multiplex PCR, and TCRdb kept only the in-frame ones, dropping some. Found here are some 200,000 clones, about 89% of them singletons; the top ten hold less than 1.2%. What was sequenced was PBMCs. Receptors were obtained from a woman in her late teens or twenties in good health and CMV-seronegative. Each CDR3 is given with its conserved first and last residue. Fields, in order: clone size, D gene, V gene, J gene, CDR3 DNA, CDR3 protein. The D gene is left open where the match is weak. Clone size is given for some rows only: seen once, a few or many times, or a class if the clone is expanded.

size: -
D: -
V: TRBV6-5
J: TRBJ1-1
DNA: TGTGCCAGCAGTTACTCGGCAGGGGTTATGGGTGAAGCTTTCTTT
CDR3: CASSYSAGVMGEAFF

size: -
D: -
V: TRBV6-1
J: TRBJ2-5
DNA: TGTGCCAGCAGTGTCCGGGACCAAGAGACCCAGTACTTC
CDR3: CASSVRDQETQYF

size: -
D: TRBD1
V: TRBV7-2
J: TRBJ1-2
DNA: TGTGCCAGCAGCCTGGGACAGGGGGCCCTCTATGGCTACACCTTC
CDR3: CASSLGQGALYGYTF

size: -
D: TRBD2
V: TRBV10-1
J: TRBJ2-2
DNA: TGCGCCAGCAGTGGCGGGGGGGATCTCACCGGGGAGCTGTTTTTT
CDR3: CASSGGGDLTGELFF

size: -
D: TRBD1
V: TRBV7-3
J: TRBJ2-7
DNA: TGTGCCAGCGGCCAAGGGACAGGGATGGGGGAGCTGTACTTC
CDR3: CASGQGTGMGELYF

size: -
D: TRBD1
V: TRBV19
J: TRBJ2-1
DNA: TGTGCCAGTAGTATTCCCCACAGGGGCCCTCTCTATGAGCAGTTCTTC
CDR3: CASSIPHRGPLYEQFF

size: -
D: -
V: TRBV30
J: TRBJ2-1
DNA: TGTGCCTGGGCCCGAGGAGAGAATGAGCAGTTCTTC
CDR3: CAWARGENEQFF

size: -
D: -
V: TRBV7-8
J: TRBJ2-5
DNA: TGTGCCAGCAGCTCGTTTACAGAGACGACCCAGTACTTC
CDR3: CASSSFTETTQYF

size: -
D: TRBD1
V: TRBV27
J: TRBJ2-2
DNA: TGTGCCAGCAGTTCGCAGGGGGCCGGGGAGCTGTTTTTT
CDR3: CASSSQGAGELFF

size: few
D: TRBD1
V: TRBV29-1
J: TRBJ2-5
DNA: TGCAGCGGCCGGGACAGTTTCCAAGAGACCCAGTACTTC
CDR3: CSGRDSFQETQYF

size: -
D: -
V: TRBV18
J: TRBJ1-1
DNA: TGTGCCAGCTCACCTGTCCGGCAGGGTGAAGCTTTCTTT
CDR3: CASSPVRQGEAFF

size: -
D: -
V: TRBV5-4
J: TRBJ1-4
DNA: TGTGCCAGCAGCCTCGTTGGGCAGGAACAAGAAAAACTGTTTTTT
CDR3: CASSLVGQEQEKLFF

size: -
D: -
V: TRBV4-2
J: TRBJ2-7
DNA: TGTGCCAGCAGCCAAGCGGGCGGCCCGTGGGGAGGCGAGCAGTACTTC
CDR3: CASSQAGGPWGGEQYF

size: -
D: -
V: TRBV2
J: TRBJ1-5
DNA: TGTGCCAGCAGTCCCCTCGGGACAATTTATAGCAATCAGCCCCAGCATTTT
CDR3: CASSPLGTIYSNQPQHF

size: -
D: TRBD1
V: TRBV29-1
J: TRBJ2-1
DNA: TGCAGCGTGGGGACAGACAATGAGCAGTTCTTC
CDR3: CSVGTDNEQFF

size: -
D: TRBD2
V: TRBV15
J: TRBJ2-5
DNA: TGTGCCACCAGCAGAGTGTCTAGCGGGACTAGGAAGACCCAGTACTTC
CDR3: CATSRVSSGTRKTQYF

size: -
D: -
V: TRBV11-2
J: TRBJ2-7
DNA: TGTGCCAGCAGCTTCCCCCTTTCCGGGTCCCCCTACGAGCAGTACTTC
CDR3: CASSFPLSGSPYEQYF

size: once
D: TRBD1
V: TRBV6-5
J: TRBJ1-5
DNA: TGTGCCAGCAGTTACTCAGGGGGCGAGGATCAGCCCCAGCATTTT
CDR3: CASSYSGGEDQPQHF